Described below is a single T cell receptor beta chain sequence and its context. Its antigen is still unknown. Per-nucleotide qualities are absent, and no much larger clonotype sits a single base away. TCRbeta CDR3 regions were amplified from genomic DNA by means of the immunoSEQ Assay, a bias-controlled multiplex PCR. Under the source paper's analysis protocol: The number of nucleated cells in each sample was estimated by amplification of reference gene primers within the assay. To quantify the absolute abundance of each unique TCRbeta CDR3 rearrangement, sequence reads were collapsed and filtered. For each sample, productive Simpson clonality was calculated by taking the square root of Simpson's diversity index across productive rearrangements. TCRdb provides this immuneACCESS table in a form limited to in-frame rearrangements. Some clones are lacking; in checked studies, under half of them reflect an unresolved V gene, and why the rest are absent is not known. V, J and clone size were drawn from that table, and D and trimming were deduced from the DNA. The sample records about 300,000 clones, roughly 90% of which are singletons. Under 6.5% of the sample rests with the top ten.

At the junction V is shortened by 1 base and J by 3 bases; bases outside the gene matches: 3. The germline V gene encodes CDR1 SGHRS and CDR2 YFSETQ. The CDR3 measures 15 amino acids from cysteine to phenylalanine. Just CDR3 DNA is preserved here, 45 bases in frame from base 1. The sample belongs to a study of blood T cell repertoires in COVID-19 (dated by TCRdb to 2018 to 2021). The study in broad terms: The collaborator samples originated in the United States, Italy and Spain and spanned the acute and convalescent phases of COVID-19. The material from the prospective study consisted of cDNA or gDNA derived from T cells, B-cell-depleted T cells, or PBMCs. Subjects who had been exposed to COVID-19, were actively infected with it, or had recovered from it provided the deeply sampled blood TCRbeta repertoires that made up the dataset. The repertoires were released in a freely available public database meant as a resource for research on the immune response to SARS-CoV-2. Samples came from the ongoing ImmuneRACE study (first 160 participants) plus 1,254 subjects from 6 global collaborators. A de-identified subject ID, COVID-19 status, age in years and sex were almost always included in the sample metadata. Where available, HLA class I and class II types were taken from metadata supplied by the sample provider and were not determined by assay-based typing.

Another Seattle source contributed samples from volunteer blood donors who had recovered from COVID-19. Collaborating institutions collected whole blood in K2EDTA tubes following their own protocols. For TCRbeta analysis, collaborators shipped samples as frozen whole blood, isolated PBMCs, or DNA extracted from either of those sample types. The investigation overall reported the following: Clinical and demographic metadata were provided uncurated, with the amount varying by source and participant.

The V and J segments used are TRBV5-1 and TRBJ2-2; TRBD2 aligns with 7 central bases. Specimen: peripheral blood. This clonotype originated in a man in his late teens or twenties who had recovered from COVID-19. The nucleotide sequence reads TGCGCCAGCAGCTTGAATGCGGGGGACACCGGGGAGCTGTTTTTT. Translated, this is CASSLNAGDTGELFF.